This TCR beta chain appears in the sequencing data of a study of T cells in Graves' hyperthyroidism and ophthalmopathy. Whole-study findings and limits: Ophthalmopathy was predicted by the model a median of roughly 6.6 months ahead of onset.

Amplification of TCR beta CDR3 regions was performed using RNA transcripts as template. Researchers ran a first-round RT-PCR on the TCR CDR3 using the HTBI primer set. TCRdb itself ran the multiplex PCR reads through MiXCR, one entry per CDR3 protein. The table lists about 560,000 distinct CDR3 sequences, 16% of them singletons. The authors took PBMCs from 10 ml fresh peripheral blood. Germline CDR1 MNHEY, CDR2 SVGEGT. This CDR3 region has 12 residues. V lost 8 bases to trimming and J lost 4 bases, with 11 bases between them. A remark on this clonotype: Its antigen remains unidentified.

Material: blood. The chain has TRBV6-2 or TRBV6-3 and TRBJ1-2; D perhaps matches TRBD1 (5 bases). This receptor was obtained from a woman between 18 and 30 years old with Graves' hyperthyroidism. CDR3 amino acids: CASGGGFYGYTF. CDR3 nucleotide sequence: TGTGCCAGCGGGGGAGGGTTCTATGGCTACACCTTC.